This TCR beta chain was profiled in a study of T-cell reconstitution after alpha-beta-depleted transplantation in children. Study results and caveats: Most T-cell counts and diversity one year after the transplant came from T cells that were newly produced. Approximately two months post-transplant, alpha-beta T cells reportedly originated from several hundred expanded graft clones. Several patients had high TCRbeta diversity at day 60; it came from surviving recipient T cells and thymic progenitors.

As to this clonotype: Its antigen remains unknown.

The CDR3 totals 17 residues. With V trimmed by 0 bases and J by 4 bases, 8 bases remained unmatched. Germline CDR1 SEHNR, CDR2 FQNEAQ (reference sequence). Unique molecular identifiers were built into the TCRbeta library. TCRdb called the PCR reads again in MiXCR, with one record for every CDR3 protein. The sample has about 830,000 distinct CDR3 sequences, 16% seen once. The genes are TRBV7-9 and TRBJ2-3; 9 bases align to TRBD2. This clonotype was sampled from a male patient younger than 18 who had a stem cell transplant for acute lymphoblastic leukemia, so the T cells may come from the graft donor. Sequenced here: PBMCs, mostly from graft donor cells, sampled 360 days after TCRalphabeta/CD19-depleted stem cell transplant. The CDR3 DNA is TGTGCCAGCAGCTTAGCGCCTAGCGGGATGGCTGCAGATACGCAGTATTTT. The encoded protein is CASSLAPSGMAADTQYF.